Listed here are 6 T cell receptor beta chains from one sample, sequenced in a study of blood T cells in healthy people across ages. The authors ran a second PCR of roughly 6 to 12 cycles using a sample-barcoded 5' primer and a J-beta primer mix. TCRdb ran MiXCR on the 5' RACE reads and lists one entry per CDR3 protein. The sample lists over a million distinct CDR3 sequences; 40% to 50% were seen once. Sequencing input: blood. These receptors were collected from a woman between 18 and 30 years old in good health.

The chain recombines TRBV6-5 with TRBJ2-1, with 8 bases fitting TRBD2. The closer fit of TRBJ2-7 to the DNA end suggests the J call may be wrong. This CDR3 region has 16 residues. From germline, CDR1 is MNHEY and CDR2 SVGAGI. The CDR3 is CASSYSSGGPYNEQYF. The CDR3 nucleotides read TGTGCCAGCAGTTACTCGAGCGGGGGCCCCTACAATGAGCAGTACTTC.

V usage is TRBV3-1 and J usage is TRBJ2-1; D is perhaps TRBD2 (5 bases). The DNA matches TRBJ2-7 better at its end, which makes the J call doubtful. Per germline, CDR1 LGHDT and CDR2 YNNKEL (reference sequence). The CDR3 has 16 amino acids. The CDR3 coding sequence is TGTGCCAGCAGCGAACGGTGGAGCGGCGCCTACAATGAGCAGTACTTC. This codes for CASSERWSGAYNEQYF.

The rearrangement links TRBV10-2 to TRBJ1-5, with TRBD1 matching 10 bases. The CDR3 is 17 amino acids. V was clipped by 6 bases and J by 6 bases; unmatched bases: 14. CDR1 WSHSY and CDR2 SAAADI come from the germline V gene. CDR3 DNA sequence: TGCGCCAGCAGCGGAAAGCCGGGACAGGGGAATCTTCAGCCCCAGCATTTT. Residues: CASSGKPGQGNLQPQHF.

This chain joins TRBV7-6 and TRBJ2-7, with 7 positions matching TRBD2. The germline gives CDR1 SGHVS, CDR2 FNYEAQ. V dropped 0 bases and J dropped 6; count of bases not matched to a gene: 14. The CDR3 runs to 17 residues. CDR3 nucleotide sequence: TGTGCCAGCAGCTTAGCGTCCGGGTTTGAGGGAGGGCTCGAGCAGTACTTC. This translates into CASSLASGFEGGLEQYF. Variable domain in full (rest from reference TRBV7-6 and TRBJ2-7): GAGVSQSPRYKVTKRGQDVALRCDPISGHVSLYWYRQALGQGPEFLTYFNYEAQQDKSGLPNDRFSAERPEGSISTLTIQRTEQRDSAMYRCASSLASGFEGGLEQYFGPGTRLTVT.

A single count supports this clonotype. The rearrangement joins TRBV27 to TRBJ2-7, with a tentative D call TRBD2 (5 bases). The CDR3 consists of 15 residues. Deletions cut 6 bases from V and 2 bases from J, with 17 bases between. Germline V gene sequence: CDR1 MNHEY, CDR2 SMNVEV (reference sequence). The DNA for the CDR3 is TGTGCCAGCAGAAATCCGGGATCGGCGGCCTACGAGCAGTACTTC. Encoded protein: CASRNPGSAAYEQYF.

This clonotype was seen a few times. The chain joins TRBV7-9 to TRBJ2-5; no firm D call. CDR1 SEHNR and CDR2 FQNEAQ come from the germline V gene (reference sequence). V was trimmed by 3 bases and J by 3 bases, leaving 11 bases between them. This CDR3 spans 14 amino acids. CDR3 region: CASSFLTQEETQYF. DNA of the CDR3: TGTGCCAGCAGCTTTCTGACCCAGGAAGAGACCCAGTACTTC.